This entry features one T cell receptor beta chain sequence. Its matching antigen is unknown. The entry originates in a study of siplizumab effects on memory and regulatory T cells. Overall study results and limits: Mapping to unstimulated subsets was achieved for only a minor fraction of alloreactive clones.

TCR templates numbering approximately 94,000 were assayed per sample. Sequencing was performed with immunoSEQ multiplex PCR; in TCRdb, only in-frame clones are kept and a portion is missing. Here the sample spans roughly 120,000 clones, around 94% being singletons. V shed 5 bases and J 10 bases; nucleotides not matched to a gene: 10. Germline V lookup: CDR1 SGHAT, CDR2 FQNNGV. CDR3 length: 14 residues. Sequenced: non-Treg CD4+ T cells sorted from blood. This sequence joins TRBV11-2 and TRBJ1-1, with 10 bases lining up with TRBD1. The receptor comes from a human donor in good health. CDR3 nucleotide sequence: TGTGCCAGCAGCGCCGGGACAGGGGTGAATACAGCTTTCTTT. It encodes CASSAGTGVNTAFF.